This T cell receptor (beta chain) was documented in a study of blood T cell repertoires in COVID-19. Across the study: The origin of the acute and convalescent COVID-19 samples was the United States, Italy and Spain.

Profiling relied on immunoSEQ multiplex PCR, and the TCRdb table lists in-frame clones only, not all of them. The table includes tens of thousands of clones, 75% to 95% detected once. Germline-derived CDR1 and CDR2 are MGHRA and YSYEKL. Trimming took 0 bases from V and 4 from J, leaving 10 bases between them. The CDR3 is 14 amino acids. The receptor was derived from a woman in her seventies with active COVID-19. The rearrangement uses TRBV4-1 and TRBJ2-7, with D possibly matching TRBD2 (6 bases). The sample consisted of peripheral blood. The CDR3 here is CASSQDGGAYEQYF. CDR3 DNA sequence: TGCGCCAGCAGCCAAGACGGGGGTGCGTACGAGCAGTACTTC.